This TCR beta chain was captured in a study of blood T cell repertoires in COVID-19. Study as a whole: Sample material is recorded as cDNA or gDNA derived from T cells, B-cell-depleted T cells, or PBMCs.

This clone is a singleton in its sample. Sequenced by immunoSEQ multiplex PCR; TCRdb stores in-frame clones only, minus some. Among around 200,000 clones listed, 80% to 90% were seen once. V lost 4 bases and J lost 8, with 12 bases in between. Germline V CDR1 and CDR2: SGHRS, YFSETQ. This CDR3 is 12 amino acids long. The J gene is TRBJ1-1, the V gene TRBV5-1; TRBD1 might be the D (6 bases). This clonotype was obtained from a man aged 60 to 75 who had recovered from COVID-19. Sequencing used peripheral blood. The CDR3 coding sequence is TGCGCCAGCAGCCTGTCAGGACAGGAAGCTTTCTTT. Its translation is CASSLSGQEAFF.